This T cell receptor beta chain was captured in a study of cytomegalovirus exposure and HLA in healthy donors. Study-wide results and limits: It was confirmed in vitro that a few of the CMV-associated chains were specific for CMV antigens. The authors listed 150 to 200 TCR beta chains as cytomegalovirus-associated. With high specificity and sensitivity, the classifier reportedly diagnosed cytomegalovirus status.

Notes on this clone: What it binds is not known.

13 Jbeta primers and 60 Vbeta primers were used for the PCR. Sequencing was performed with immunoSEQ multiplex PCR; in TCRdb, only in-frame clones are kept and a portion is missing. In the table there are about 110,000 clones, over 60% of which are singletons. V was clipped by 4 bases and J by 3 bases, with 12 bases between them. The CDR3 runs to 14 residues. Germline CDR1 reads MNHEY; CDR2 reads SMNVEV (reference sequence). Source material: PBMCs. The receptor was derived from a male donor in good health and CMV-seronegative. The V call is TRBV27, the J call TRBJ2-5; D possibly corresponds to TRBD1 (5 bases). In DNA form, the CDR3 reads TGTGCCAGCAGTTACAGGACGGACAAAGAGACCCAGTACTTC. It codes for CASSYRTDKETQYF.